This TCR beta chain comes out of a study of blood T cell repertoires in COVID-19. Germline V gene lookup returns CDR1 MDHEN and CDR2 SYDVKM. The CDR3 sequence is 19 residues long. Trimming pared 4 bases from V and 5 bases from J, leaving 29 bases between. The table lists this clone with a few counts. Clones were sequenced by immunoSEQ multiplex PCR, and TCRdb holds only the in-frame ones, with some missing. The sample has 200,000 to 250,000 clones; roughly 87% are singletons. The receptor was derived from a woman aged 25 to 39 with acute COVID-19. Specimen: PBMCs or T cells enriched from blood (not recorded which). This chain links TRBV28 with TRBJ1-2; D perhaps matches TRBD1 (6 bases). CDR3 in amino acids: CASSSPSYRDISSPYGYTF. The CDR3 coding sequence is TGTGCCAGCAGTTCCCCATCATACCGGGACATCTCCTCCCCTTATGGCTACACCTTC.